The clone carrying this T cell receptor (beta chain) was seen a handful of times. Profiling relied on immunoSEQ multiplex PCR, and the TCRdb table lists in-frame clones only, not all of them. The sample contains 90,000 or so clones, roughly 84% of which appear only once. The V and J ends lost 3 bases and 6 bases respectively, with 20 bases between them. CDR3 length: 16 amino acids. Per germline, CDR1 SGHRS and CDR2 YFSETQ. These data originate in a study of blood T cell repertoires in COVID-19. This TCR was sampled from a man aged 60 to 75 with acute or convalescent COVID-19. Input material: peripheral blood. This rearrangement joins TRBV5-1 to TRBJ2-3; no clear D gene. CDR3 loop: CASSSATIYSADTQYF. The CDR3, as DNA: TGCGCCAGCAGCTCAGCTACTATCTACTCGGCGGATACGCAGTATTTT.